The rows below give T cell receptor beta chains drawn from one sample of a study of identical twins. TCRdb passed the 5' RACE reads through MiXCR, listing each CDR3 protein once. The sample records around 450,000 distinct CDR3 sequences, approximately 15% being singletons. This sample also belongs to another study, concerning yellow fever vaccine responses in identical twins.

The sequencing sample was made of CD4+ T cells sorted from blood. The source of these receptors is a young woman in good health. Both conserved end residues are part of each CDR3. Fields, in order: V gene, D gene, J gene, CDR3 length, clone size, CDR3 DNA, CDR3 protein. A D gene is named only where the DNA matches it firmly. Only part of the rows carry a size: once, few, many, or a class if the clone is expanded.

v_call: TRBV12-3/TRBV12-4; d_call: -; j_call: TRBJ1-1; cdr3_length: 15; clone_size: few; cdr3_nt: TGTGCCAGCAGTGAGGGGGACCTGTTGGGGACTGAAGCTTTCTTT; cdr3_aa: CASSEGDLLGTEAFF
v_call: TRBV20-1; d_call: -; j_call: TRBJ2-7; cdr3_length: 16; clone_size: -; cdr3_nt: TGCAGTGCTAGAGCGGGAAGCAGGGATCCCCGGTACGGGCAGTACTTC; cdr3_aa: CSARAGSRDPRYGQYF
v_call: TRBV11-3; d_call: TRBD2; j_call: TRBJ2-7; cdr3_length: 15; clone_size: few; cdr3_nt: TGTGCCAGCAGCGTGACCGGGACTAGCGGCTACGAGCAGTACTTC; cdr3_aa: CASSVTGTSGYEQYF
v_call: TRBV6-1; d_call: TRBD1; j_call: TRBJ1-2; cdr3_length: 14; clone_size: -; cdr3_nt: TGTGCCAGCAGAAACAGGGGGGGAGACTATGGCTACACCTTC; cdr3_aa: CASRNRGGDYGYTF
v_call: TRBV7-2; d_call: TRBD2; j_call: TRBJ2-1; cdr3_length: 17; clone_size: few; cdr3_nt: TGTGCCAGCAGCTTAGCAGCTAGCGGGAGGGGGTACAATGAGCAGTTCTTC; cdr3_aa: CASSLAASGRGYNEQFF
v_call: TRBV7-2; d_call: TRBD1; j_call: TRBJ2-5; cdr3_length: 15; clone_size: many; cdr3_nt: TGTGCCAGCAGGGACCAAGGGACAGTACAAGAGACCCAGTACTTC; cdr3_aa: CASRDQGTVQETQYF
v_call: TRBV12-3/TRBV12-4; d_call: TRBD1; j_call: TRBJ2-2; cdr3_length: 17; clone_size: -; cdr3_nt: TGTGCCAGCAGTTTCCATCAGGGACAGGGGGTATCCGGGGAGCTGTTTTTT; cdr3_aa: CASSFHQGQGVSGELFF
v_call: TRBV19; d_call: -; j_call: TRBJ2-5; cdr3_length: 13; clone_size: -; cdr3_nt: TGTGCCAGTAGTAGTCAATTCCAAGAGACCCAGTACTTC; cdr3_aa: CASSSQFQETQYF
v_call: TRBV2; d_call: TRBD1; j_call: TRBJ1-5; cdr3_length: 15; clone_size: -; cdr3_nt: TGTGCCAGCAGTTCCCGGGACAGGGGGACCCAGCCCCAGCATTTT; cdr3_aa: CASSSRDRGTQPQHF
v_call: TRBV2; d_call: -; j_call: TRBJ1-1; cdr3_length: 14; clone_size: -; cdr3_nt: TGTGCCAGCAGCCTGACAGGTTTTGGGACTGAAGCTTTCTTT; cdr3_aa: CASSLTGFGTEAFF
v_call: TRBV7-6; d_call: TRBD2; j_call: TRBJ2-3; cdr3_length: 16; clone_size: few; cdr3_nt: TGTGCCAGCAGCTTAATCCTAGCGGGGAGCACAGATACGCAGTATTTT; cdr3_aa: CASSLILAGSTDTQYF
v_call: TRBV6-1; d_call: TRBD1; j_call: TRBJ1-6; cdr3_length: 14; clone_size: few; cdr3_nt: TGTGCCAGCAGAGGAACAGGGGGGAATTCACCCCTCCACTTT; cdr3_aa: CASRGTGGNSPLHF
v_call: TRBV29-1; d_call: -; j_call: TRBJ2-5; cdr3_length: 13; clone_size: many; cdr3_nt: TGCAGCGTTCGGACTGAGAACCAAGAGACCCAGTACTTC; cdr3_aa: CSVRTENQETQYF
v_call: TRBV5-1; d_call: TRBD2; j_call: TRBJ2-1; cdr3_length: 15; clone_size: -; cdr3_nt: TGCGCCAGCAGCTCCGGACTAGCGGACCACAATGAGCAGTTCTTC; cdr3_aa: CASSSGLADHNEQFF
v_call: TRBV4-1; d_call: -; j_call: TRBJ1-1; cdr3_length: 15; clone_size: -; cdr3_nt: TGCGCCAGCAGCCAGACACCAGGGGTAGCCACTGAAGCTTTCTTT; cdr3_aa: CASSQTPGVATEAFF
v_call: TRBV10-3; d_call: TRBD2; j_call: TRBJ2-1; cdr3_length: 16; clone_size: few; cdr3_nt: TGTGCCATCAGCGAAAGCGGGGGGACTACCTACAATGAGCAGTTCTTC; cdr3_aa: CAISESGGTTYNEQFF
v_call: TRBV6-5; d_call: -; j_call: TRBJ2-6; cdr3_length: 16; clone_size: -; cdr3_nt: TGTGCCAGCAGTTTTGACAGCGTCTCTGGGGCCAACGTCCTGACTTTC; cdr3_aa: CASSFDSVSGANVLTF
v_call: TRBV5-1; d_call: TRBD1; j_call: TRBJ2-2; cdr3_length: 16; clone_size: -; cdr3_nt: TGCGCCAGCACCCTGACAGGGGGCGTTACGTCTGGGGAGCTGTTTTTT; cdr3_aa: CASTLTGGVTSGELFF
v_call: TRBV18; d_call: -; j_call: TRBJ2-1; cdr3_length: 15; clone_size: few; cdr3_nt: TGTGCCAGCTCACCCCTAGGGACTGGGAGCGATGAGCAGTTCTTC; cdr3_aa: CASSPLGTGSDEQFF
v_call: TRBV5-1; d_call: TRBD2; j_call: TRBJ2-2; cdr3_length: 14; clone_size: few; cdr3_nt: TGCGCCAGCAGCGTCCGGGAGGGGACCGGGGAGCTGTTTTTT; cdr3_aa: CASSVREGTGELFF
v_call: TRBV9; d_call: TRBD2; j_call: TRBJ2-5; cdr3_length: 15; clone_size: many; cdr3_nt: TGTGCCAGCAGCGTACGCGGGGGGAGTCAAGAGACCCAGTACTTC; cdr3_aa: CASSVRGGSQETQYF
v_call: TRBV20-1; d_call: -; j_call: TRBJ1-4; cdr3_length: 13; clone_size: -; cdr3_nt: TGCAGTGCTAGATCACACGGTAATGAAAAACTGTTTTTT; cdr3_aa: CSARSHGNEKLFF
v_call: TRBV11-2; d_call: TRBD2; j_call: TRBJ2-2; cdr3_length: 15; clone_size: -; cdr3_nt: TGTGCCAGCAGCCCTACTAGCGGGGGGACCGGGGAGCTGTTTTTT; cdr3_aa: CASSPTSGGTGELFF
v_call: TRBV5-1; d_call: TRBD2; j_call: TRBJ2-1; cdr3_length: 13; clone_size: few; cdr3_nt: TGCGCCAGCAGCTTGGTATTGGGGGAGGGACAGTTCTTC; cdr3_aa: CASSLVLGEGQFF
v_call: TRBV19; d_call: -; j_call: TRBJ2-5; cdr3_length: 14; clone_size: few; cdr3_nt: TGTGCCAGTAGTACTCTCGCGACAGAAGAGACCCAGTACTTC; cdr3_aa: CASSTLATEETQYF
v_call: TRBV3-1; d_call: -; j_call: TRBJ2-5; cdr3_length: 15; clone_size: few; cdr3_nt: TGTGCCAGCAGCCAAACTATTTACAGCCAAGAGACCCAGTACTTC; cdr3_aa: CASSQTIYSQETQYF
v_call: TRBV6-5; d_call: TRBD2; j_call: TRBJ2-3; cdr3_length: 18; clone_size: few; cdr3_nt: TGTGCCAGCAGTTACTCAGGGACGGGACTATTCAGCACAGATACGCAGTATTTT; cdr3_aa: CASSYSGTGLFSTDTQYF
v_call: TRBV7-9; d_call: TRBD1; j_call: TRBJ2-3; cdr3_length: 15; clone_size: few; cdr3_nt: TGTGCCAGCAGCTTAACAGGGGTCGGTTCAGATACGCAGTATTTT; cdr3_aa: CASSLTGVGSDTQYF
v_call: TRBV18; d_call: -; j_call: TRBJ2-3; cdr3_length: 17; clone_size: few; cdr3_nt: TGTGCCAGCTCACCACCCCTGACAGGCCCCGGCACAGATACGCAGTATTTT; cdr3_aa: CASSPPLTGPGTDTQYF
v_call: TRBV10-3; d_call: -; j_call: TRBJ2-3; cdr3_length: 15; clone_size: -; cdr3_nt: TGTGCCATCAGTGAGTCGTACCCTAGCACAGATACGCAGTATTTT; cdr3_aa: CAISESYPSTDTQYF
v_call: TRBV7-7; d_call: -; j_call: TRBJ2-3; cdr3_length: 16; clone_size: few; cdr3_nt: TGTGCTAGCAGCTTAGGGCCAGCAACTAGCACAGATACGCAGTATTTT; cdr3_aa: CASSLGPATSTDTQYF
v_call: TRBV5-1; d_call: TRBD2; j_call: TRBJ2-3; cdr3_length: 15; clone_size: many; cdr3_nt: TGCGCCAGCAGCCGTGCTAGCGGGAGCACAGATACGCAGTATTTT; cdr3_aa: CASSRASGSTDTQYF
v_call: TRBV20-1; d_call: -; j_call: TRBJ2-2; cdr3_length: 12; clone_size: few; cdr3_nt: TGCAGTGCTGGCGCAGGTGCCGGGGAGCTGTTTTTT; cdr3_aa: CSAGAGAGELFF
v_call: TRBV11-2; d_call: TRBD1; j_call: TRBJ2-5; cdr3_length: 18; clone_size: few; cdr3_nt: TGTGCCAGCAGCTTAATGCCTGGGACAGCGGCAGCATCGGAGACCCAGTACTTC; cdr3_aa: CASSLMPGTAAASETQYF
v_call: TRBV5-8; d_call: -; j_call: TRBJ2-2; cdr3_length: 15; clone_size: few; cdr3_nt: TGTGCCAGCAGCCGCCTAAACTTGAACACCGGGGAGCTGTTTTTT; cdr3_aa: CASSRLNLNTGELFF
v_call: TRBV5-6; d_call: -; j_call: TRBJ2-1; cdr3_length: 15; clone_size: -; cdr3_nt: TGTGCCAGCAGCTACTCCGGGACTGTCTACAATGAGCAGTTCTTC; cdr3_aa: CASSYSGTVYNEQFF
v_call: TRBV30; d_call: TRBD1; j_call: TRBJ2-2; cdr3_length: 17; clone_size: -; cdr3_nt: TGTGCCTGGAGTCCCATGGGTAGGGGGCAGAAGACCGGGGAGCTGTTTTTT; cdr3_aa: CAWSPMGRGQKTGELFF
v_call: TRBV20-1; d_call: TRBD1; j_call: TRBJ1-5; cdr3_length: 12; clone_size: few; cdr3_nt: TGCAGTGCTGTACAGGGGGATCAGCCCCAGCATTTT; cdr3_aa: CSAVQGDQPQHF
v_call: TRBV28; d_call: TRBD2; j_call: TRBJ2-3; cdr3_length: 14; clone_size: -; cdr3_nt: TGTGCCAGCAGTTTAGCGGGAGTCAGACATACGCAGTATTTT; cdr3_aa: CASSLAGVRHTQYF
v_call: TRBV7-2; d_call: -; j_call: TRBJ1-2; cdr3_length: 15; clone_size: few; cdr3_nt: TGTGCCAGCAGCTTAGAACCGACAGGTCGAGATGGCTACACCTTC; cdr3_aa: CASSLEPTGRDGYTF
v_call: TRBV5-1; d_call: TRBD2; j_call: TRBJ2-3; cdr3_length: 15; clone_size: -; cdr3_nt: TGCGCCAGCAGCGTCGGGACTAGTCTTAAAGATACGCAGTATTTT; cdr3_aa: CASSVGTSLKDTQYF
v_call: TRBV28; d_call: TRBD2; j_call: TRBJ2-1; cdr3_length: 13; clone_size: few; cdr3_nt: TGTGCCAGCGCCACTAGCGGGGTAAATGAGCAGTTCTTC; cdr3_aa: CASATSGVNEQFF
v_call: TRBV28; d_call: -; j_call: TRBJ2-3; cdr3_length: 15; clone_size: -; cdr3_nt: TGTGCCAGCAGTTTATCTAGGACAGTCTCCGATACGCAGTATTTT; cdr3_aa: CASSLSRTVSDTQYF
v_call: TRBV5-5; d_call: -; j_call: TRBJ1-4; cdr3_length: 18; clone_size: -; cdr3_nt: TGTGCCAGCAGCTTGACCATTCACGGGACTGGGACGAATGAAAAACTGTTTTTT; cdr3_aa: CASSLTIHGTGTNEKLFF
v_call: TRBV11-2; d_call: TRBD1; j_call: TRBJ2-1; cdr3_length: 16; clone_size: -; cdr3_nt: TGTGCCAGCAGCTCTGGGACAGGGGGGACCTACAATGAGCAGTTCTTC; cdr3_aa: CASSSGTGGTYNEQFF
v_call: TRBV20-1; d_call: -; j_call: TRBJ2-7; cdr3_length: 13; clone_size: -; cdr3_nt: TGCAGTGCTAGCAACCCCTCCGGATACGAGCAGTACTTC; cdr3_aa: CSASNPSGYEQYF
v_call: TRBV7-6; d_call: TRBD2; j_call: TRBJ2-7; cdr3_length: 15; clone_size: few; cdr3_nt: TGTGCCAGCAGCCAATTAGCGGGGCGCTCCTACGAGCAGTACTTC; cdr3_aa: CASSQLAGRSYEQYF
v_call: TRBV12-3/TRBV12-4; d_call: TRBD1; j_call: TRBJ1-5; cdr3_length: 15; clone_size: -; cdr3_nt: TGTGCCAGCAGTTTCTTGGACAGGTCCAATCAGCCCCAGCATTTT; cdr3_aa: CASSFLDRSNQPQHF
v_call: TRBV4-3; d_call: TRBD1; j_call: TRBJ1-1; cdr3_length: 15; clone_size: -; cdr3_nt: TGCGCCAGCAGCCAAGCGACAGGGGGCCACACTGAAGCTTTCTTT; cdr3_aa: CASSQATGGHTEAFF
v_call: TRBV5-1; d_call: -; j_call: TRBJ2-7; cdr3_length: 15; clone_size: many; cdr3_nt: TGCGCCAGCAGCTTGGGTGGGACGGGGCGCTACGAGCAGTACTTC; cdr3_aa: CASSLGGTGRYEQYF
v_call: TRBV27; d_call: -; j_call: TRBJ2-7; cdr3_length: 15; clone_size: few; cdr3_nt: TGTGCCAGCAGTTTACGGGAGACAGCCACCTACGAGCATTACTTC; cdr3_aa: CASSLRETATYEHYF